This T cell receptor (beta chain) was retrieved from a study of persistence of HIV-infected CD4 T cells. About the study: Up to roughly 200 mL blood was drawn at multiple time points; a couple of donors had single-time leukapheresis.

The sample holds one count of this clone. Its antigen is still unknown. Regarding the study as a whole: Antigen-responding cells were enriched for degenerate expanded CDR3beta sequences. TCRbeta richness was lower in CMV- and Gag-responding cells than in anti-CD3/anti-CD28-responding cells.

Overlapping HIV-1 Gag 15-mer peptides at 0.85 to 1 ug per peptide per mL were used. Responding CD4+ T cells were sorted by upregulation of both CD40 ligand and CD69. PBMCs were depleted of CD8+ T cells before stimulation. Sequencing used immunoSEQ version 4 in survey mode. Measured with immunoSEQ multiplex PCR; TCRdb has only the in-frame clones, and not every one. Here the sample spans around 13,000 clones, about 70% being singletons. The CDR3 runs to 14 residues. The germline V gene has CDR1 LNHDA and CDR2 SQIVND (reference sequence). Deletions cut 3 bases from V and 7 bases from J, with 15 bases between.

This sample comprised CD4+ T cells sorted from PBMCs after roughly 18-hour stimulation, obtained from a patient who received antiretroviral therapy. The source of this sequence is an adult man with HIV who was CMV-seropositive. The V and J genes are TRBV19 and TRBJ2-5; maybe TRBD2 (6 bases). CDR3 DNA sequence: TGTGCCAGTAGTATTAGGAGGGACGGCGGGACCCAGTACTTC. This encodes CASSIRRDGGTQYF. Drawing the rest from reference TRBV19 and TRBJ2-5, the complete variable domain is DGGITQSPKYLFRKEGQNVTLSCEQNLNHDAMYWYRQDPGQGLRLIYYSQIVNDFQKGDIAEGYSVSREKKESFPLTVTSAQKNPTAFYLCASSIRRDGGTQYFGPGTRLLVL.